A single sample gave rise to the 29 T cell receptor beta chains below, sequenced in a study of blood T cell repertoires in COVID-19. This table comes from immunoSEQ multiplex PCR, and its TCRdb copy is limited to in-frame clones, with some not included. The sample includes some 200,000 clones, about 95% of them seen just once. The source material was peripheral blood. These receptors all stem from a man in his thirties or forties with COVID-19, enrolled during active disease.

The chain links TRBV5-1 to TRBJ1-4; D uncertain. The CDR3 length is 16 residues. With 3 bases removed from V and 4 bases from J, the gap between germline ends came to 16 bases. Germline CDR1 SGHRS, CDR2 YFSETQ. CDR3 sequence (DNA): TGCGCCAGCAGCTCCGGAATGTACGGGAGTAATGAAAAACTGTTTTTT. This gives the protein CASSSGMYGSNEKLFF.

The chain carries TRBV9 and TRBJ1-1, with TRBD1 identical over 7 bases. Trimming removed 1 base from V and 1 base from J; junction bases left unmatched: 4. CDR3 size: 15 residues. CDR1 and CDR2 from the germline V gene are SGDLS and YYNGEE. Written as DNA, the CDR3 is TGTGCCAGCAGCGTACAAGGGGGCTCGAACACTGAAGCTTTCTTT. This encodes CASSVQGGSNTEAFF.

This clone has just a few counts. The rearrangement uses TRBV5-1 and TRBJ2-1; possible D gene TRBD1, 6 bases. Germline V gives CDR1 SGHRS, CDR2 YFSETQ. Trimming took 6 bases from V and 4 from J, leaving 17 bases between them. CDR3 length: 15 residues. The CDR3 DNA follows: TGCGCCAGCACCGGAGGCCAGGGGTCATACAATGAGCAGTTCTTC. The encoded protein is CASTGGQGSYNEQFF.

This chain links TRBV10-3 with TRBJ2-7; 10 bases fit TRBD1. The V segment lost 6 bases and the J segment 6 bases; nucleotides outside the gene matches: 8. The CDR3 runs 14 residues. CDR1 ENHRY and CDR2 SYGVKD come from the germline V gene. CDR3 in amino acids: CAIRGGQGVGEQYF. The DNA of the CDR3 is TGTGCCATCAGAGGAGGACAGGGGGTGGGCGAGCAGTACTTC.

This chain links TRBV5-6 with TRBJ1-4; tentative D call: TRBD1 (6 bases). The CDR3 sequence is 14 residues long. Germline V gene data show CDR1 as SGHDT and CDR2 as YYEEEE. The ends were cut back, 4 bases at V and 4 bases at J, with 11 bases in the middle. CDR3 nucleotides: TGTGCCAGCAGCCCGGGAGGGGGTAATGAAAAACTGTTTTTT. It yields the protein CASSPGGGNEKLFF.

This clone was seen only once. CDR3 bases: TGTGCCAGCTCAAAAGCGGGGGTGGCATACGAGCAGTACTTC. It specifies CASSKAGVAYEQYF. The chain carries TRBV27 and TRBJ2-7; 8 bases map to TRBD2. The CDR3 extends over 14 amino acids. V shed 8 bases, J shed 4 bases, and the junction held 10 bases outside the gene matches. Germline CDR1 reads MNHEY; CDR2 reads SMNVEV (reference sequence).

This rearrangement joins TRBV9 to TRBJ1-1; D not certain. Germline loops: CDR1 SGDLS, CDR2 YYNGEE. With 0 bases removed from V and 0 bases from J, the gap between germline ends came to 12 bases. The CDR3 consists of 16 residues. The CDR3 DNA reads TGTGCCAGCAGCGTAGGCTCCACAGTGCTGAACACTGAAGCTTTCTTT. This codes for CASSVGSTVLNTEAFF.

This clone was counted a single time. This chain links TRBV5-1 with TRBJ1-6; the D is unclear. The V end was cut by 3 bases, the J end by 10 bases, with 20 bases between. The CDR3 contains 16 residues. Germline V gene data show CDR1 as SGHRS and CDR2 as YFSETQ. For the CDR3, the DNA is TGCGCCAGCAGCTGGGGTGAGGGTAGTGTTGGATCACCCCTCCACTTT. Translating gives CASSWGEGSVGSPLHF.

This chain connects TRBV2 to TRBJ2-4; TRBD1 matches 10 bases. The V segment lost 8 bases and the J segment 0 bases; nucleotides outside the gene matches: 4. The CDR3 is 15 residues long. CDR1 SNHLY and CDR2 FYNNEI come from the germline V gene. For the CDR3, the DNA is TGTGCCAGCCGCGGACAGGGGGGAGCCAAAAACATTCAGTACTTC. Amino acid sequence: CASRGQGGAKNIQYF.

The chain employs TRBV10-1 and TRBJ1-1; the match to TRBD1 covers 7 bases. CDR1 is WNHNN and CDR2 is SYGVQD in the germline V gene (reference sequence). This CDR3 comprises 14 residues. V lost 4 bases and J lost 1; bases outside the gene matches: 3. The CDR3 spells CASSAGTANTEAFF. The CDR3 DNA reads as TGCGCCAGCAGTGCCGGGACAGCGAACACTGAAGCTTTCTTT.

Concerning this clone itself: Distinct nucleotide sequences in the sample also encode this CDR3. The chain combines TRBV18 with TRBJ2-7; D call uncertain. CDR3 length: 13 residues. Trimming stripped 0 bases from V and 0 bases from J, with 3 bases between. Germline V gene sequence: CDR1 KGHSH, CDR2 LQKENI. CDR3 sequence (DNA): TGTGCCAGCTCACCACCCTCCTCCTACGAGCAGTACTTC. As protein: CASSPPSSYEQYF.

The chain recombines TRBV10-1 with TRBJ1-5, with D uncertain. The V gene lost 5 bases and the J gene lost 0 bases, with 8 bases spanning the gap. Per germline, CDR1 WNHNN and CDR2 SYGVQD (reference sequence). The CDR3 runs to 14 residues. CDR3 sequence (DNA): TGCGCCAGCAGTAAGCCCGGTAGCAATCAGCCCCAGCATTTT. Amino acid sequence: CASSKPGSNQPQHF.

V is TRBV6-5 and J is TRBJ1-4; D is unresolved. CDR1 and CDR2 (germline): MNHEY, SVGAGI. Trimming took off 2 bases at V and 4 bases at J, with 5 bases between the two ends. The CDR3 consists of 13 residues. CDR3 DNA sequence: TGTGCCAGCAGTTACCCTATTAATGAAAAACTGTTTTTT. It yields the protein CASSYPINEKLFF.

The chain carries TRBV30 and TRBJ2-3, with 9 nucleotides matching TRBD2. J gave up 3 bases and V 8 bases, and 12 bases lay outside the gene matches. Germline V lookup: CDR1 GTSNPN, CDR2 SVGIG (reference sequence). The CDR3 has 15 amino acids. The CDR3 coding sequence is TGTGCCGGGACCCCTCCGAGCGGGGGGACAGATACGCAGTATTTT. Protein sequence: CAGTPPSGGTDTQYF.

The rearrangement uses TRBV19 and TRBJ1-5, with 10 positions matching TRBD1. CDR3 length equals 16 residues. V shed 5 bases and J 3 bases; nucleotides not matched to a gene: 7. CDR1 and CDR2 (germline): LNHDA, SQIVND (reference sequence). Written as DNA, the CDR3 is TGTGCCAGTAGTGAACGGACAGGGGGGAACAATCAGCCCCAGCATTTT. The encoded protein is CASSERTGGNNQPQHF.

This chain joins TRBV5-1 and TRBJ1-1, with D maybe TRBD1 (6 bases). The V end was cut by 6 bases, the J end by 1 base, with 16 bases between. The CDR3 consists of 15 residues. The germline CDR1 and CDR2 sequences are SGHRS and YFSETQ. CDR3 region: CASTPPGGANTEAFF. In DNA form, the CDR3 reads TGCGCCAGCACCCCCCCGGGGGGGGCGAACACTGAAGCTTTCTTT.

This sequence joins TRBV19 and TRBJ2-4, with 9 positions matching TRBD1. The CDR3 sequence is 12 residues long. Unmatched junction bases numbered 9, after V lost 7 bases and J lost 14 bases. Per the germline V gene, CDR1 is LNHDA and CDR2 is SQIVND (reference sequence). The CDR3 nucleotides are TGTGCCAGTAAAATCCGGGACAGGGAAAAGTACTTC. It codes for CASKIRDREKYF.

The chain links TRBV19 to TRBJ1-2; D remains unclear. The CDR3 is 12 amino acids. V was pared by 6 bases and J by 3 bases, with 8 bases between. CDR1 LNHDA and CDR2 SQIVND come from the germline V gene (reference sequence). In DNA, the CDR3 is TGTGCCAGTAGCTTGAGGGACTATGGCTACACCTTC. Protein product: CASSLRDYGYTF. Looking up the rest from reference TRBV19 and TRBJ1-2 gives the full variable domain: DGGITQSPKYLFRKEGQNVTLSCEQNLNHDAMYWYRQDPGQGLRLIYYSQIVNDFQKGDIAEGYSVSREKKESFPLTVTSAQKNPTAFYLCASSLRDYGYTFGSGTRLTVV.

This chain joins TRBV28 and TRBJ2-3; 7 bases line up with TRBD1. The CDR3 totals 13 residues. Per germline, CDR1 MDHEN and CDR2 SYDVKM. Trimming at V came to 5 bases and at J to 4 bases, leaving 3 bases not matched to a gene. The CDR3 loop reads CASSNQGADTQYF. In DNA, the CDR3 is TGTGCCAGCAGTAATCAGGGGGCAGATACGCAGTATTTT. Looking up the rest from reference TRBV28 and TRBJ2-3 gives the full variable domain: DVKVTQSSRYLVKRTGEKVFLECVQDMDHENMFWYRQDPGLGLRLIYFSYDVKMKEKGDIPEGYSVSREKKERFSLILESASTNQTSMYLCASSNQGADTQYFGPGTRLTVL.

The chain joins TRBV7-6 to TRBJ1-1; the D is unclear. The CDR3 is 13 amino acids. Looked up from germline, CDR1 is SGHVS and CDR2 is FNYEAQ. Deletions cut 5 bases from V and 0 bases from J, with 7 bases between. The CDR3 is CASSLKVNTEAFF. Here the CDR3 DNA reads TGTGCCAGCAGCCTAAAAGTGAACACTGAAGCTTTCTTT. Drawing the rest from reference TRBV7-6 and TRBJ1-1, the complete variable domain is GAGVSQSPRYKVTKRGQDVALRCDPISGHVSLYWYRQALGQGPEFLTYFNYEAQQDKSGLPNDRFSAERPEGSISTLTIQRTEQRDSAMYRCASSLKVNTEAFFGQGTRLTVV.

The J gene is TRBJ1-4, the V gene TRBV2; a weak D match, TRBD1 (6 bases). CDR3 length: 13 residues. Per the germline V gene, CDR1 is SNHLY and CDR2 is FYNNEI. Trimming shortened V by 10 bases and J by 8 bases, and 17 bases separated the two germline ends. The CDR3 nucleotides read TGTGCCAATTCCCCGGGACATTGGGAAAAACTGTTTTTT. Protein product: CANSPGHWEKLFF. The entire variable domain, with the rest obtained from reference TRBV2 and TRBJ1-4, is as follows: EPEVTQTPSHQVTQMGQEVILRCVPISNHLYFYWYRQILGQKVEFLVSFYNNEISEKSEIFDDQFSVERPDGSNFTLKIRSTKLEDSAMYFCANSPGHWEKLFFGSGTQLSVL.

The gene calls are TRBV30 and TRBJ1-5, with 8 bases that match TRBD1. There are 17 residues in the CDR3. Trimming at V came to 3 bases and at J to 2 bases, leaving 12 bases not matched to a gene. In germline, CDR1 is GTSNPN, CDR2 SVGIG (reference sequence). The CDR3 reads CAWSSGQGFRGNQPQHF. The CDR3 nucleotides read TGTGCCTGGAGCTCCGGACAGGGATTTAGGGGCAATCAGCCCCAGCATTTT.

The rearrangement joins TRBV5-1 to TRBJ1-4; no clear D gene. The ends were cut back, 0 bases at V and 6 bases at J, with 12 bases in the middle. CDR1 and CDR2 from the germline V gene are SGHRS and YFSETQ. There are 15 residues in the CDR3. The chain's CDR3 is CASSLGGQDYEKLFF. The CDR3 DNA reads TGCGCCAGCAGCTTGGGTGGGCAGGATTATGAAAAACTGTTTTTT.

This clone was counted a single time. CDR3 sequence (DNA): TGTGCCAGCAGTCGTGACAGGTTCTCCTACGAGCAGTACTTC. It specifies CASSRDRFSYEQYF. The V call is TRBV6-5, the J call TRBJ2-7, with D tentatively TRBD1 (6 bases). Germline CDR1 and CDR2: MNHEY and SVGAGI. The germline V and J ends were trimmed by 5 bases and 0 bases, with 11 bases remaining between them. This CDR3 has 14 amino acids.

This clone was recorded only once. The chain couples TRBV18 to TRBJ1-1; 9 nucleotides match TRBD1. The length of the CDR3 is 15 residues. V trimming: 6 bases; J trimming: 1 base; junction bases outside the gene matches: 6. Germline assignment: CDR1 KGHSH and CDR2 LQKENI. CDR3 sequence (DNA): TGTGCCAGCTCCCCGGGACAGGGTGGGAACACTGAAGCTTTCTTT. Its translation is CASSPGQGGNTEAFF.

The V call is TRBV6-6, the J call TRBJ2-2; weak D call: TRBD2 (5 bases). Deletions cut 2 bases from V and 3 bases from J, with 7 bases between. Germline V gives CDR1 MNHNY, CDR2 SVGAGI (reference sequence). This CDR3 comprises 14 residues. The CDR3 loop is CASSYEGYTGELFF. The CDR3 DNA follows: TGTGCCAGCAGTTACGAGGGTTACACCGGGGAGCTGTTTTTT.

The chain is built from TRBV19 and TRBJ1-5; 7 nucleotides match TRBD1. The junction had 13 bases not matched to a gene; V was cut back by 7 bases and J by 7 bases. This CDR3 has 15 amino acids. Per germline, CDR1 LNHDA and CDR2 SQIVND (reference sequence). In DNA, the CDR3 is TGTGCCAGTACCCTTACAGGGGCGGCTGGGCAGCCCCAGCATTTT. Amino acid sequence: CASTLTGAAGQPQHF.

The CDR3 bases are TGTGCCAGTCAACAGGGGCGTAATTCACCCCTCCACTTT. This gives the protein CASQQGRNSPLHF. The chain uses TRBV6-5 and TRBJ1-6; 7 bases align to TRBD1. The germline V gene has CDR1 MNHEY and CDR2 SVGAGI. V shed 9 bases and J 6 bases; nucleotides not matched to a gene: 5. The CDR3 is made up of 13 amino acids.

The chain has TRBV7-2 and TRBJ2-3; D not resolved. The germline CDR1 and CDR2 sequences are SGHTA and FQGNSA. V was cut by 5 bases and J by 11 bases, with 11 bases left in between. The CDR3 has 11 residues. CDR3 loop: CASSPRILQYF. CDR3 bases: TGTGCCAGCAGCCCGCGCATCCTGCAGTATTTT.